What follows are 3 T cell receptor beta chains derived from one specimen sequenced in a study of T cell changes during pregnancy in multiple sclerosis. Generated by immunoSEQ multiplex PCR, the TCRdb table keeps only in-frame clones and is missing some. The data show approximately 83,000 clones, 94% seen once. Sequenced here: peripheral blood, sampled in the third trimester of pregnancy. Every receptor here comes from a female donor with multiple sclerosis, enrolled in a pregnancy study.

This clone has only a few counts. The chain joins TRBV27 to TRBJ1-1; maybe TRBD1 (6 bases). Per germline, CDR1 MNHEY and CDR2 SMNVEV (reference sequence). The CDR3 sequence is 14 residues long. The V end was cut by 7 bases, the J end by 4 bases, with 16 bases between. The CDR3 sequence is CASNLRGHSTEAFF. The DNA of the CDR3 is TGTGCCAGCAACCTAAGGGGACATTCCACTGAAGCTTTCTTT.

The chain employs TRBV7-2 and TRBJ2-1, with D possibly TRBD2 on 5 matching bases. The CDR3 runs to 16 residues. V lost 1 base to trimming and J lost 0 bases, with 10 bases between them. Germline V gene sequence: CDR1 SGHTA, CDR2 FQGNSA. CDR3 bases: TGTGCCAGCAGCTTAGTAGTGGGGAGCTCCTACAATGAGCAGTTCTTC. Translation gives CASSLVVGSSYNEQFF.

This clone is a singleton in its sample. The gene calls are TRBV5-1 and TRBJ1-2; possible D gene TRBD1, 5 bases. The V gene's germline CDR1 is SGHRS and CDR2 YFSETQ. This CDR3 is built from 13 residues. V was trimmed by 8 bases and J by 2 bases, leaving 13 bases between them. The DNA of the CDR3 is TGCGCCAGTGGATCGGGGGGGAACTATGGCTACACCTTC. Protein product: CASGSGGNYGYTF. Combining the CDR3 with reference TRBV5-1 and TRBJ1-2 gives the whole variable domain KAGVTQTPRYLIKTRGQQVTLSCSPISGHRSVSWYQQTPGQGLQFLFEYFSETQRNKGNFPGRFSGRQFSNSRSEMNVSTLELGDSALYLCASGSGGNYGYTFGSGTRLTVV.